These T cell receptor beta chains were read from a single sample in a study of breast tumors, draining lymph nodes, adjacent tissues. TCRdb fed the multiplex PCR reads into MiXCR, producing one record per CDR3 protein. The sample lists about 110,000 distinct CDR3 sequences; more than 25% were seen once. Material: axillary lymph node tissue. The receptors here all came from a female donor with breast cancer. Some clones in this sample may be carry-over from other donors' samples. Both conserved end residues are part of each CDR3. The D gene is left open where the match is weak. Some rows have no size entry. The others give once, few or many, or a class for an expanded clone.

d_call clone_size j_call v_call cdr3_aa cdr3_nt
. . TRBJ1-6 TRBV15 CATSSRQGINSPLHF TGTGCCACCAGCTCCAGGCAGGGGATTAATTCACCCCTCCACTTT
. . TRBJ2-1 TRBV4-1 CASSQDGGQFF TGCGCCAGCAGCCAAGATGGTGGGCAGTTCTTC
. many TRBJ2-2 TRBV13 CASSLGWNTGELFF TGTGCCAGCAGCTTAGGGTGGAACACCGGGGAGCTGTTTTTT
TRBD1 few TRBJ2-1 TRBV5-4 CASSPAGDRGLGNEQFF TGTGCCAGCAGCCCAGCTGGGGACAGGGGGCTTGGCAATGAGCAGTTCTTC
. many TRBJ2-2 TRBV20-1 CSATDRVNTGELFF TGCAGTGCTACCGACAGAGTGAACACCGGGGAGCTGTTTTTT
. many TRBJ1-1 TRBV7-9 CASSPLSGTMNTEAFF TGTGCCAGCAGCCCCCTTTCCGGGACCATGAACACTGAAGCTTTCTTT
TRBD2 many TRBJ2-3 TRBV6-5 CASKIQGGPTDTQYF TGTGCCAGCAAAATCCAGGGAGGGCCCACAGATACGCAGTATTTT
. many TRBJ1-3 TRBV4-1 CASSREGRGSGNTIYF TGCGCCAGCAGCCGAGAAGGTAGGGGCTCTGGAAACACCATATATTTT
. many TRBJ2-1 TRBV7-8 CASSSGGNEQFF TGTGCCAGCAGCTCAGGGGGGAATGAGCAGTTCTTC
TRBD1 many TRBJ2-5 TRBV7-2 CASSLLAATGGKETQYF TGTGCCAGCAGCTTACTAGCAGCGACAGGGGGTAAAGAGACCCAGTACTTC
. . TRBJ2-7 TRBV20-1 CSASRVSSYTQYF TGCAGTGCTAGCCGGGTGAGCTCCTACACGCAGTACTTC
. many TRBJ1-4 TRBV11-2 CASSQTGRREKLFF TGTGCCAGCAGTCAAACGGGGCGAAGGGAAAAACTGTTTTTT
TRBD1 many TRBJ2-7 TRBV20-1 CSAKGQGGDEQYF TGCAGTGCTAAAGGACAGGGTGGCGACGAGCAGTACTTC
. many TRBJ1-2 TRBV5-1 CASSQNRRRNYGYTF TGCGCCAGCAGCCAAAACCGAAGGAGGAACTATGGCTACACCTTC
TRBD1 many TRBJ2-7 TRBV6-6 CASSANRGEQYF TGTGCCAGCAGTGCCAACAGGGGCGAGCAGTACTTC